This T cell receptor (beta chain) was documented in a study of blood T cells in healthy people across ages (dated by TCRdb to between 2014 and 2016). About the investigation overall: In model experiments, template switching captured roughly one uniquely barcoded TCR beta cDNA molecule for every two T cells. The study measured age-related changes in TCR beta repertoire diversity using deep sequencing normalized with unique cDNA molecular identifiers. The donors were split into four age groups: young (average 16 years), middle-aged (39), aged (over 55) and long-lived (under 85). For two donors (one aged 18 to 29 and one aged 80 or older), the study analyzed two additional independent replicas of 1 million unique cDNA reads from the same blood draw. The full study reports these points: A strong correlation was found between observed TCR beta diversity and the percentage of naive T cells measured by flow cytometry. Compared with the aged group, more naive CD4+ T cells, fewer expanded clones and increased TCR diversity were shown by the long-lived group, suggesting age selection. As age increased, observed TCR beta diversity per million T cells dropped in a roughly linear way, and a significant reduction was already evident by age 40. Bulk unsorted PBMC profiling prevented conclusive comparison of naive and antigen-experienced compartments. Estimates of total diversity based on one million sequenced T cells were considered lower bounds and underestimates. Because donor CMV infection status was unknown, age-related changes in expanded clonotypes were potentially confounded.

The germline V gene specifies SGHTA as CDR1 and FQGNSA as CDR2. The CDR3 runs 15 amino acids, cysteine and phenylalanine included. Just CDR3 DNA is preserved here, 45 bases in frame from base 1. Of note for this clonotype: The antigen it binds to is not known. The sample holds no much larger clone one base away, and base qualities are not on file.

Library preparation employed 5' RACE. Data came from an Illumina HiSeq 2500. The second PCR ran for about 6 to 12 cycles and used a J-beta primer mix along with a sample-barcoded 5' primer. A unique molecular identifier was introduced onto each TCR beta cDNA molecule by a template-switch 5' adaptor carrying 12 random nucleotides. At least 2.5 million CDR3-containing paired-end reads were obtained from each sample. The Mint cDNA synthesis kit, primed by a TRBC-specific oligonucleotide, was used to synthesize first-strand cDNA from all RNA. After uracil-DNA glycosylase treatment, a first 18-cycle PCR used universal primers M1SS and BC2_uni_R on all cDNA. Per the authors' processing: Each sample was normalized by randomly selecting 1 million high-quality reads, each carrying a distinct molecular identifier. Reads sharing molecular identifiers were discarded rather than binned into consensus sequences. MiTCR, with a Q25 quality threshold and the strictest error-elimination algorithm, was used for CDR3 identification, clonotype clustering and error correction. A nonparametric unseen species model with Euler transformation was used to estimate lower-bound total TCR beta diversity. The public reads were reprocessed in TCRdb via fastp at Q25 and MiXCR, keeping in-frame beta chains. Rows are unified per CDR3 protein, each entry keeping the most common DNA and genes. The V and J calls and clone size come from TCRdb's table, not from the authors' own analysis. The table for this sample lists more than 900,000 distinct CDR3 sequences; 20% to 25% of them were counted only once. 0.65% to 0.75% of the sample goes to the ten largest clones.

Donors were under 40 systemically healthy Caucasian individuals from Russia aged roughly 6 to 100 years. Each donor gave approximately 9.3 milliliters of peripheral blood, collected into EDTA-treated Vacutainer tubes. Ficoll-Paque density-gradient centrifugation was used to isolate PBMCs, with at least 6 million obtained per sample. Total RNA, at least 5 micrograms per sample, was extracted from PBMCs with Trizol reagent. Naive CD45RAhigh/CD27high T cell percentages were measured by flow cytometry on a PBMC aliquot from every donor. The sample was also linked to a second study, of T cells of mothers and their children. The other study reports the following: Nine systemically healthy Caucasian individuals, comprising three mothers and their six children, were included as donors. cDNA synthesis consumed the entire amount of extracted RNA, loaded at approximately 1.6 ug RNA in each 15 ul reaction. Sample barcodes and 2-4 random nucleotides were added via the M1S primer in the second PCR. More than 9 million TCR beta CDR3 reads were obtained from each mother, and roughly 3 million reads were obtained from each child. Thymic selection shapes the output of TCR recombination in a similar way in related and unrelated pairs, and inherited differences have a minor effect. Normalized repertoire overlap was always found to be slightly, but never significantly, higher in related mother-child pairs than in unrelated mother-child pairs. No persistent microchimeric T cell clones were found, with a detection sensitivity of 85 to 100 clones per million clonotypes. The study used deep NGS to compare TCR beta repertoires of mothers and children, seeking features distinguishing related mother-child pairs from unrelated individuals. The mean age was about 37 +/- 4 years for the mothers and approximately 11 +/- 4 years for the children. After adapter ligation was performed with NEBNext reagents, the libraries were sequenced on an Illumina HiSeq 2000 with 100+100 nt paired-end reads. To prevent cross-contamination, the mother and child libraries were prepared a month apart and were sequenced in separate runs. Each donor had between roughly 450,000 and 2,300,000 distinct TCR beta clonotypes identified. Naive TCR beta clonotypes were estimated from low-frequency clonotypes matched to each donor's FACS-determined naive share, without sorting.

This sequence originates from a girl aged 2-10 years in good health. What was sequenced was blood. The sequence is built from TRBV7-2 and TRBJ2-5; 7 junctional bases match TRBD2. The J call may be wrong; the DNA end is better matched by TRBJ2-1. The DNA sequence reads TGTGCCAGCAGCTCTGGCGGGACTACCTACAATGAGCAGTTCTTC. This is translated as CASSSGGTTYNEQFF.